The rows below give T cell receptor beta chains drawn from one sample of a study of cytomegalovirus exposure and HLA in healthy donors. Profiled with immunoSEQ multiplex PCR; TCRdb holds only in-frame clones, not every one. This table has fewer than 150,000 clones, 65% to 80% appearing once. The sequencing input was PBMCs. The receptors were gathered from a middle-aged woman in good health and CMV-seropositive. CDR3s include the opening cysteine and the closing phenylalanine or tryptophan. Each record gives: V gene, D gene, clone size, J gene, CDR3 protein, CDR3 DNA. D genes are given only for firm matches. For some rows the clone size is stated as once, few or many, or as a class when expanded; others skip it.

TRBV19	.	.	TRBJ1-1	CASSRGHTEAFF	TGTGCCAGTAGTAGGGGGCACACTGAAGCTTTCTTT
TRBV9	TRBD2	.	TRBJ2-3	CASSVAGGSSADTQYF	TGTGCCAGCAGCGTAGCGGGAGGGTCAAGTGCAGATACGCAGTATTTT
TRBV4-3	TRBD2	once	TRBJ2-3	CASSQEGGRADTQYF	TGCGCCAGCAGCCAAGAAGGCGGGAGGGCAGATACGCAGTATTTT
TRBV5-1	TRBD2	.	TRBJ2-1	CASSWAGTSGGSSYNEQFF	TGCGCCAGCAGCTGGGCCGGGACTAGCGGGGGGAGCTCCTACAATGAGCAGTTCTTC
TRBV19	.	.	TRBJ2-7	CASSRGREQYF	TGTGCCAGTAGCCGAGGCCGGGAGCAGTACTTC
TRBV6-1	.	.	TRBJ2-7	CASSEAPQASYEQYF	TGTGCCAGCAGTGAAGCCCCCCAGGCCTCCTACGAGCAGTACTTC
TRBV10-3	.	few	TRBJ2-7	CAIRNTGKSDEQYF	TGTGCCATCAGGAACACAGGGAAGTCGGACGAGCAGTACTTC
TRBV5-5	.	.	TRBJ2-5	CASSLGRTGGTQYF	TGTGCCAGCAGCTTGGGACGGACCGGGGGGACCCAGTACTTC
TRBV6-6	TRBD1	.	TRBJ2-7	CASGQADSYEQYF	TGTGCCAGTGGACAGGCCGACTCCTACGAGCAGTACTTC
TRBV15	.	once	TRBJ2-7	CATSNLQGTGHEQYF	TGTGCCACCAGCAACTTACAGGGTACGGGGCACGAGCAGTACTTC
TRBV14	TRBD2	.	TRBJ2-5	CASSPRTSGAYQETQYF	TGTGCCAGCAGCCCCCGGACTAGCGGGGCCTACCAAGAGACCCAGTACTTC
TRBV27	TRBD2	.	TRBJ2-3	CASSALAGGSTDTQYF	TGTGCCAGCAGTGCCCTAGCGGGAGGGAGCACAGATACGCAGTATTTT
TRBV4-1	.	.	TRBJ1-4	CASSQGGLGEKLFF	TGCGCCAGCAGCCAAGGCGGTTTAGGAGAAAAACTGTTTTTT
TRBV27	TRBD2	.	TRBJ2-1	CASSRPSGGANEQFF	TGTGCCAGCAGTCGACCTAGCGGGGGGGCTAATGAGCAGTTCTTC
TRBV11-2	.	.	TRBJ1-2	CASSLGRGGNYGYTF	TGTGCCAGCAGCTTAGGCCGGGGGGGGAACTATGGCTACACCTTC
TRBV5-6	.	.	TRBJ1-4	CASSLKQSTNEKLFF	TGTGCCAGCAGCTTGAAACAGTCAACTAATGAAAAACTGTTTTTT
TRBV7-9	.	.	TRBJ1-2	CASSLASGQGSYGYTF	TGTGCCAGCAGCTTAGCATCCGGTCAGGGGAGCTATGGCTACACCTTC
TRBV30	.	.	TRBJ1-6	CAWIETGDLSPLHF	TGTGCCTGGATTGAGACAGGCGACCTTTCACCCCTCCACTTT
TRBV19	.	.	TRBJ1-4	CASSPSRATNEKLFF	TGTGCCAGTAGTCCGTCCAGGGCAACTAATGAAAAACTGTTTTTT
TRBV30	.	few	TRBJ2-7	CAWSVGYEQYF	TGTGCCTGGAGTGTCGGTTACGAGCAGTACTTC
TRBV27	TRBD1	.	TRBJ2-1	CASSPEIPGQGSHEQFF	TGTGCCAGCAGTCCGGAAATTCCGGGACAGGGATCGCATGAGCAGTTCTTC
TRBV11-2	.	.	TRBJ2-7	CASSLGVHREQYF	TGTGCCAGCAGCTTAGGGGTCCACAGGGAGCAGTACTTC
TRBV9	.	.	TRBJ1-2	CASSVVTDPYGYTF	TGTGCCAGCAGCGTAGTCACAGACCCCTATGGCTACACCTTC
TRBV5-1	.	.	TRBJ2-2	CASSLEDIYVGELFF	TGCGCCAGCAGCTTAGAGGACATCTACGTCGGGGAGCTGTTTTTT
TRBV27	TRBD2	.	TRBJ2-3	CASSPRHEGLAASTDTQYF	TGTGCCAGCAGTCCACGACACGAGGGGCTAGCGGCTAGCACAGATACGCAGTATTTT
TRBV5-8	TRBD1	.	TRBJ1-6	CASSSRGTNSPLHF	TGTGCCAGCAGCTCCAGGGGGACTAATTCACCCCTCCACTTT
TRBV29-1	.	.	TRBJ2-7	CSVETTGLGEQYF	TGCAGCGTTGAAACGACAGGTTTAGGCGAGCAGTACTTC
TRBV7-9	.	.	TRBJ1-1	CASSLVDFRFMNTEAFF	TGTGCCAGCAGCTTAGTCGACTTCCGTTTCATGAACACTGAAGCTTTCTTT
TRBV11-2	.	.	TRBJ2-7	CASSKTEQYF	TGTGCCAGTTCTAAAACCGAGCAGTACTTC
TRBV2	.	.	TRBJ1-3	CASSDLGGATNTIYF	TGTGCCAGCAGTGATCTTGGGGGCGCGACAAACACCATATATTTT
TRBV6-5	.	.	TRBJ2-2	CASGTPQDGELFF	TGTGCCAGCGGGACACCGCAGGACGGGGAGCTGTTTTTT
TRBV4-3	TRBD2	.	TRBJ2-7	CASSPFGGTPYEQYF	TGCGCCAGCAGCCCGTTCGGGGGGACGCCCTACGAGCAGTACTTC
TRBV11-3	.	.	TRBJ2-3	CASSPSATDTQYF	TGTGCCAGCAGCCCCAGCGCCACAGATACGCAGTATTTT
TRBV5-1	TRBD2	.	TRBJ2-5	CASSLGLAGGIETQYF	TGCGCCAGCAGCTTGGGACTAGCGGGAGGGATAGAGACCCAGTACTTC
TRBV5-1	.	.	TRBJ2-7	CASSRDTGFYEQYF	TGCGCCAGCAGCAGGGATACAGGGTTTTACGAGCAGTACTTC
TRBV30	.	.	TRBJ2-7	CAWTEGARYEQYF	TGTGCCTGGACGGAAGGGGCGCGGTACGAGCAGTACTTC
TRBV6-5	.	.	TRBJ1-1	CASRARGLVNTEAFF	TGTGCCAGCAGAGCCCGCGGGCTGGTGAACACTGAAGCTTTCTTT